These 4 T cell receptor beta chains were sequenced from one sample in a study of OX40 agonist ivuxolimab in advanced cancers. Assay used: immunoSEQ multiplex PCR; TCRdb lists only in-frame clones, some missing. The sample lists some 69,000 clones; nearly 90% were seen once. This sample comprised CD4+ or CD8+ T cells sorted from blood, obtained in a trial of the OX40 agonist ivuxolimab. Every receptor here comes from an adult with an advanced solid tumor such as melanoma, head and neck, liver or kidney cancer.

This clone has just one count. The DNA for the CDR3 is TGTGCCAGCAGCGGAGGGCTGCTAGCGGGAGAAGGTGAGCAGTTCTTC. Translation gives CASSGGLLAGEGEQFF. V and J are TRBV5-8 and TRBJ2-1; 10 nucleotides match TRBD2. V dropped 4 bases and J dropped 9; count of bases not matched to a gene: 13. The CDR3 length is 16 residues. The germline V gene encodes CDR1 SGHTS and CDR2 YDEGEE.

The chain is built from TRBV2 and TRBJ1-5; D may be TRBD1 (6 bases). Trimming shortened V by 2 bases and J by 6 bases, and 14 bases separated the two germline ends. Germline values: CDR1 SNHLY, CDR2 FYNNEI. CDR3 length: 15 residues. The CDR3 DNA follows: TGTGCCAGCAGTGAAACCACAGGGATCAGTCAGCCCCAGCATTTT. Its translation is CASSETTGISQPQHF.

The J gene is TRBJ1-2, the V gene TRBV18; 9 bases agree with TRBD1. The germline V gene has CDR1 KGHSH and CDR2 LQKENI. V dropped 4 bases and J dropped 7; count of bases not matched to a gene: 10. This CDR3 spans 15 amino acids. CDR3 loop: CASSLPGQGSSGYTF. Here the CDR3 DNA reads TGTGCCAGCTCACTACCGGGACAGGGATCTAGTGGCTACACCTTC.

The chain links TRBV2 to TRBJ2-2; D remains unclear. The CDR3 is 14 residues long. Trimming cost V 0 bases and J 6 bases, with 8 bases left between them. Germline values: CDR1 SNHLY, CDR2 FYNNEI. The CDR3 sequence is CASSEARRPGELFF. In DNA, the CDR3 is TGTGCCAGCAGTGAAGCGCGACGGCCCGGGGAGCTGTTTTTT.